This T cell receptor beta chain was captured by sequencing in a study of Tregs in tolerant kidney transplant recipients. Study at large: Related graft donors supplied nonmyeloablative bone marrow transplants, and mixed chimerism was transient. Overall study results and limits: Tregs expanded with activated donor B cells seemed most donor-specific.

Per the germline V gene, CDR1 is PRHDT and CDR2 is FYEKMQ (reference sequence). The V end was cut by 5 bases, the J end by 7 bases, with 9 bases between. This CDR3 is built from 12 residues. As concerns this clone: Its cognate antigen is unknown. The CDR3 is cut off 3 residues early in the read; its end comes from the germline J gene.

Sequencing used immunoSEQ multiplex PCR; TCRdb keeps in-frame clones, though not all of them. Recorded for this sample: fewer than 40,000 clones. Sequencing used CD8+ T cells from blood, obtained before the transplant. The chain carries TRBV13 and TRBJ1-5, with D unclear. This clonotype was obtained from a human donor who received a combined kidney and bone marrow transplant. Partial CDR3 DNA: TGTGCCAGCAGCCTGTCTCCGCAGCCC. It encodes CASSLSPQP. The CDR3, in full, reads CASSLSPQPQHF.